This T cell receptor (beta chain) emerged from a study of monozygotic twins with inflammatory bowel disease. Study findings and constraints: Twins with IBD were found to have lower TCRbeta diversity (inverse Simpson) than healthy co-twins. Healthy twins showed more clonotype sharing with others than IBD patients, especially patients with disease activity.

Comment on this clonotype: Its antigen is not known.

Germline V gene sequence: CDR1 MNHEY, CDR2 SVGAGI. This CDR3 comprises 15 residues. The unique tags termed UMIs, each holding a 6-nucleotide sample barcode, were added by means of template switching. TCRdb re-analyzed the 5' RACE reads; it lists each CDR3 protein once, without DNA. The sample features about 440,000 distinct CDR3 sequences, with about 2.4% in its top ten. This chain connects TRBV6-5 to TRBJ1-5. This clonotype originated in a human donor with ulcerative colitis or Crohn's disease, or a healthy co-twin of an affected twin (not recorded which). Sample: blood. The CDR3 sequence: CASSYSFLGNQPQHF.